The 3 T cell receptor beta chains listed next were all sequenced from one sample in a study of beta chain features in type 1 diabetes. The whole isolated RNA underwent reverse transcription, so sequencing captured expressed TCRB transcripts. Only in-frame clones appear in the TCRdb table, and some are missing; sequencing was by immunoSEQ multiplex PCR. The table includes some 150,000 clones, around 50% detected once. Specimen: Tregs from blood. These receptors were obtained from a man between 18 and 29 years old in good health.

The chain combines TRBV27 with TRBJ2-3; D is possibly TRBD2 (5 bases). Germline V gives CDR1 MNHEY, CDR2 SMNVEV (reference sequence). With 3 bases removed from V and 1 base from J, the gap between germline ends came to 5 bases. CDR3 size: 13 residues. The CDR3 DNA reads TGTGCCAGCAGTTTGAGGGGCACAGATACGCAGTATTTT. Protein: CASSLRGTDTQYF.

The V gene is TRBV7-2, the J gene TRBJ1-1; D perhaps matches TRBD1 (5 bases). This CDR3 is built from 13 residues. V shed 0 bases and J shed 10 bases, with 12 bases lying between them. Germline CDR1 is SGHTA and CDR2 is FQGNSA. CDR3 amino acids: CASSLAGAQGAFF. CDR3 DNA: TGTGCCAGCAGCTTAGCAGGGGCCCAGGGAGCTTTCTTT.

The CDR3: CASSQSRDRRSPLHF. The CDR3 DNA is TGTGCCAGCAGCCAAAGCCGGGACAGGCGTTCACCCCTCCACTTT. V and J are TRBV11-1 and TRBJ1-6; 8 bases are shared with TRBD1. From germline, CDR1 is SGHAT and CDR2 FQDESV (reference sequence). The CDR3 runs to 15 residues. The V segment lost 5 bases and the J segment 9 bases; nucleotides outside the gene matches: 9. The whole variable domain, remainder taken from reference TRBV11-1 and TRBJ1-6, is EAEVAQSPRYKITEKSQAVAFWCDPISGHATLYWYRQILGQGPELLVQFQDESVVDDSQLPKDRFSAERLKGVDSTLKIQPAELGDSAMYLCASSQSRDRRSPLHFGNGTRLTVT.